Sequencing of this T cell receptor beta chain was carried out in a study of T cell changes during pregnancy in multiple sclerosis. The V gene's germline CDR1 is SQVTM and CDR2 ANQGSEA. The CDR3 is 12 residues long. Libraries were prepared by immunoSEQ multiplex PCR; TCRdb keeps only in-frame clonotypes and omits some of them. This table has tens of thousands of clones, 70% to 90% appearing once. Material: CD4+ T cells from peripheral blood mononuclear cells, obtained in the first trimester of pregnancy. V gene TRBV29-1 combines with J gene TRBJ2-5, with D tentatively TRBD1 (6 bases). Matching the DNA end better, TRBJ2-7 makes the J call doubtful. The origin of this receptor is a female donor with multiple sclerosis, enrolled in a pregnancy study. The CDR3 coding sequence is TGCAGCGTTGGGGACACCTCCTACGAGCAGTACTTC. Protein product: CSVGDTSYEQYF.